Presented here are 18 T cell receptor beta chains from one specimen sequenced in a study of STAT3 mutations in large granular lymphocyte leukemia. Notes on the study in general: At least one immunodominant TCR beta clonotype appeared in every T-cell large granular lymphocyte leukemia patient.

No antigen has been assigned to these receptors. Here immunoSEQ multiplex PCR was the method, and the copy in TCRdb shows in-frame clones only, minus some. The table shows around 13,000 clones, with approximately 84% occurring only once. The source material was peripheral blood mononuclear cells. These receptors were taken from a man in his 60s with T-cell large granular lymphocyte leukemia. Some clones in this sample may be carry-over from other donors' samples.

The V call is TRBV30, the J call TRBJ2-7, with D unresolved. Per the germline V gene, CDR1 is GTSNPN and CDR2 is SVGIG (reference sequence). The ends were cut back, 4 bases at V and 0 bases at J, with 10 bases in the middle. The CDR3 contains 13 residues. The DNA of the CDR3 is TGTGCCTGGAACAGACAACCCTCCTACGAGCAGTACTTC. Translated: CAWNRQPSYEQYF.

The rearrangement uses TRBV28 and TRBJ2-1, with D uncertain. Per the germline V gene, CDR1 is MDHEN and CDR2 is SYDVKM. The CDR3 loop spans 13 amino acids. Trimming pared 7 bases from V and 5 bases from J, leaving 12 bases between. The chain's CDR3 is CASNEGQNNEQFF. CDR3 in DNA: TGTGCCAGCAACGAAGGGCAGAACAATGAGCAGTTCTTC.

This chain uses TRBV10-1 with TRBJ2-3, with a possible D match to TRBD1 (5 bases). V was clipped by 4 bases and J by 3 bases, with 11 bases between them. The CDR3 consists of 14 residues. The V gene's germline CDR1 is WNHNN and CDR2 SYGVQD (reference sequence). The chain's CDR3 is CASSAPGNTDTQYF. The DNA for the CDR3 is TGCGCCAGCAGTGCCCCAGGGAATACAGATACGCAGTATTTT.

The chain combines TRBV5-1 with TRBJ1-3; 7 positions match TRBD1. J lost 2 bases, V lost 6 bases, and 8 bases had no gene match. This CDR3 has 15 amino acids. Germline V gene data show CDR1 as SGHRS and CDR2 as YFSETQ. CDR3 amino acids: CASTIEGATGNTIYF. In nucleotides, the CDR3 is TGCGCCAGCACAATAGAGGGGGCTACTGGAAACACCATATATTTT. The full variable domain, with the rest looked up from reference TRBV5-1 and TRBJ1-3, is KAGVTQTPRYLIKTRGQQVTLSCSPISGHRSVSWYQQTPGQGLQFLFEYFSETQRNKGNFPGRFSGRQFSNSRSEMNVSTLELGDSALYLCASTIEGATGNTIYFGEGSWLTVV.

A single count supports this clone. The CDR3 spells CAWSGGWNTQYF. CDR3 nucleotide sequence: TGTGCCTGGAGTGGTGGGTGGAATACGCAGTATTTT. The chain uses TRBV30 and TRBJ2-3; D is ambiguous. The germline V gene encodes CDR1 GTSNPN and CDR2 SVGIG (reference sequence). V dropped 1 base and J dropped 7 bases, with 9 bases sitting between them. The CDR3 contains 12 residues.

The chain has TRBV5-6 and TRBJ2-1, with no clear D. CDR1 is SGHDT, CDR2 YYEEEE, per germline. The CDR3 length is 13 residues. V was pared by 4 bases and J by 11 bases, with 16 bases between. The CDR3 loop is CASSPWTVMKQFF. The DNA for the CDR3 is TGTGCCAGCAGCCCATGGACCGTTATGAAGCAGTTCTTC.

This clone was seen once. The gene calls are TRBV6-5 and TRBJ2-2, with 8 bases fitting TRBD1. The CDR3 sequence is 16 residues long. Germline V gene data show CDR1 as MNHEY and CDR2 as SVGAGI. J gave up 7 bases and V 2 bases, and 9 bases lay outside the gene matches. The CDR3 DNA sequence: TGTGCCAGCAGTTACCGGGCAGGGGGCGGAGGCGGGGAGCTGTTTTTT. Encoded protein: CASSYRAGGGGGELFF.

The V and J genes are TRBV19 and TRBJ2-1; 10 nucleotides align to TRBD1. The CDR3 is 15 amino acids. CDR1 LNHDA and CDR2 SQIVND come from the germline V gene (reference sequence). Losses at the gene ends were 4 bases for V and 6 bases for J; bases not matched to a gene: 6. The CDR3 bases are TGTGCCAGTAGTAGGGGACAGGGGATTTCCAATGAGCAGTTCTTC. Residues: CASSRGQGISNEQFF.

In this sample, this clone turned up once. The chain has TRBV2 and TRBJ1-1; D perhaps matches TRBD1 (5 bases). Germline CDR1 and CDR2: SNHLY and FYNNEI. Trimming removed 4 bases from V and 0 bases from J, with 12 bases in between. This CDR3 region has 15 residues. CDR3 DNA: TGTGCCAGCAGTGGTGGGAACAGGTTGAACACTGAAGCTTTCTTT. Amino acid sequence: CASSGGNRLNTEAFF.

This chain joins TRBV28 and TRBJ1-5; D is uncertain. Germline V gene data show CDR1 as MDHEN and CDR2 as SYDVKM. Trimming left V 4 bases short and J 0 bases short, with 22 bases between. CDR3 length: 19 amino acids. CDR3 sequence (DNA): TGTGCCAGCAGTTCGACATGGACCGGCTCCCTCTATAGCAATCAGCCCCAGCATTTT. Translation gives CASSSTWTGSLYSNQPQHF.

J is TRBJ2-7 and V is TRBV21-1; the table's D call, TRBD2, has no DNA check behind it. TRBV21-1 is flagged as a pseudogene. CDR3 length: 14 residues. In nucleotides, the CDR3 is TGTGCCAGCAGCAAAGTTGGAGGTACCTACGAGCAGTACTTC. The encoded protein is CASSKVGGTYEQYF.

The V gene is TRBV19, the J gene TRBJ2-7; 11 bases fit TRBD2. Germline lookup yields CDR1 LNHDA and CDR2 SQIVND (reference sequence). The V and J ends lost 5 bases and 2 bases, in that order; junction bases with no gene match: 5. The CDR3 contains 15 residues. CDR3 region: CASSVRLAGTYEQYF. CDR3 bases: TGTGCCAGTAGTGTCCGACTAGCGGGAACCTACGAGCAGTACTTC.

The chain couples TRBV11-2 to TRBJ2-1, with TRBD2 matching 9 bases. V gave up 6 bases and J gave up 5 bases; unmatched junction bases: 8. Germline V gives CDR1 SGHAT, CDR2 FQNNGV. The CDR3 runs 15 residues. CDR3 in DNA: TGTGCCAGCAGAACACTAGCGGGTCGTAACAATGAGCAGTTCTTC. It yields the protein CASRTLAGRNNEQFF. Full variable domain (missing parts from reference TRBV11-2 and TRBJ2-1): EAGVAQSPRYKIIEKRQSVAFWCNPISGHATLYWYQQILGQGPKLLIQFQNNGVVDDSQLPKDRFSAERLKGVDSTLKIQPAKLEDSAVYLCASRTLAGRNNEQFFGPGTRLTVL.

This clone appeared once. The chain links TRBV13 to TRBJ1-1; the match to TRBD1 covers 12 bases. The CDR3 spans 17 residues. The trim removed 4 bases at V and 1 base at J, leaving 7 bases unmatched. In germline, CDR1 is PRHDT, CDR2 FYEKMQ (reference sequence). Written as DNA, the CDR3 is TGTGCCAGCAGCTCCCTCCCGGGACAGGGGGCGAACACTGAAGCTTTCTTT. Translation gives CASSSLPGQGANTEAFF. Full variable domain (outside the CDR3, taken from reference TRBV13 and TRBJ1-1): AAGVIQSPRHLIKEKRETATLKCYPIPRHDTVYWYQQGPGQDPQFLISFYEKMQSDKGSIPDRFSAQQFSDYHSELNMSSLELGDSALYFCASSSLPGQGANTEAFFGQGTRLTVV.

The V gene is TRBV9, the J gene TRBJ2-1; 7 bases fit TRBD2. The CDR3 contains 14 residues. Germline loops: CDR1 SGDLS, CDR2 YYNGEE. J gave up 3 bases and V 0 bases, and 0 bases lay outside the gene matches. The CDR3 DNA sequence: TGTGCCAGCAGCGTAGGGGACTACTACAATGAGCAGTTCTTC. Its translation: CASSVGDYYNEQFF.

V is TRBV30 and J is TRBJ1-1; 11 nucleotides align to TRBD1. V was clipped by 0 bases and J by 0 bases; unmatched bases: 6. Germline V gene sequence: CDR1 GTSNPN, CDR2 SVGIG (reference sequence). This CDR3 has 17 residues. CDR3 amino acids: CAWSVFGTGGMNTEAFF. As DNA, the CDR3 is TGTGCCTGGAGTGTATTTGGGACAGGGGGAATGAACACTGAAGCTTTCTTT.

V and J are TRBV4-3 and TRBJ2-5; TRBD1 aligns across 7 bases. The CDR3 is 15 residues long. The V gene's germline CDR1 is LGHNA and CDR2 YSLEER. The V and J ends lost 1 base and 5 bases, in that order; junction bases with no gene match: 7. The CDR3 spells CASSQGEGASETQYF. The DNA of the CDR3 is TGCGCCAGCAGCCAAGGAGAGGGGGCCTCTGAGACCCAGTACTTC.

The chain has TRBV10-3 and TRBJ2-3; 8 bases are shared with TRBD2. The CDR3 length is 14 residues. With 11 bases clipped from V and 0 bases from J, the junction kept 7 bases outside the gene matches. Germline CDR1 ENHRY, CDR2 SYGVKD. The CDR3 protein is CAASTSGSTDTQYF. DNA of the CDR3: TGTGCCGCCTCAACTAGCGGTAGCACAGATACGCAGTATTTT.